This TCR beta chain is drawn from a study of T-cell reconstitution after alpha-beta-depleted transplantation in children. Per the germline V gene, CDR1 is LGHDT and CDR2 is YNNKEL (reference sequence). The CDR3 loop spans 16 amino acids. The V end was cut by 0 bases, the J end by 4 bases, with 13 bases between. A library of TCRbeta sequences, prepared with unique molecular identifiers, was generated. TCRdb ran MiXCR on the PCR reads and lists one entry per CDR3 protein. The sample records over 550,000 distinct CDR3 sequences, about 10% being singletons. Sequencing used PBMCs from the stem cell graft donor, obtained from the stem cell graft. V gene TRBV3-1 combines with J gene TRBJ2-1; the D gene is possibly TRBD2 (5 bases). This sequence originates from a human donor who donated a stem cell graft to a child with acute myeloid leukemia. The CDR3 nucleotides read TGTGCCAGCAGCCAAGAAGTCCAGCGGATTTACAATGAGCAGTTCTTC. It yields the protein CASSQEVQRIYNEQFF.